This T cell receptor (beta chain) was identified in a study of T cells in localized non-small cell lung cancer. Findings of the study overall: A raised T cell density in blood coincided with lengthier overall survival. A median about 50 of the top 100 tumor clones appeared in adjacent lung. The highest T cell clonality was in uninvolved adjacent lung, above tumor.

V was clipped by 5 bases and J by 10 bases; unmatched bases: 5. Germline V gene sequence: CDR1 SGHTA, CDR2 FQGTGA. This CDR3 has 12 residues. This clone occurred a few times. Its cognate antigen is unknown. The protocol was immunoSEQ multiplex PCR, while the TCRdb copy is restricted to in-frame clones and leaves out a portion. The sample has 28,000 or so clones; around 93% are singletons. The sequencing here drew on peripheral blood, taken before any cancer treatment. This sequence was found in a female donor older than 55 with stage II squamous cell lung carcinoma. The rearrangement joins TRBV7-3 to TRBJ1-1, with 9 bases aligning to TRBD1. CDR3 sequence: CASSTGQGRAFF. CDR3 nucleotides: TGTGCCAGCAGCACCGGACAGGGGAGAGCTTTCTTT.